These T cell receptor beta chains were read from a single sample in a study of memory CD4+ T cells and cytomegalovirus serostatus. Clones were read by immunoSEQ multiplex PCR, and TCRdb kept only the in-frame ones, dropping some. This table has approximately 61,000 clones, 80% to 85% appearing once. The specimen sequenced was memory CD4+ T cells from blood. The receptors derive from an adult in good health and CMV-seronegative. The CDR3 runs from the conserved cysteine through the conserved F or W. A D gene is named only where the DNA matches it firmly. Clone size is not always given. Where it is, it says once, few, many or a class for expanded clones.

v_gene: TRBV2; len: 13; abundance: .; j_gene: TRBJ1-1; d_gene: .; CDR3nt: TGTGCCAGCAGACTCACACTGAACACTGAAGCTTTCTTT; CDR3aa: CASRLTLNTEAFF
v_gene: TRBV10-3; len: 12; abundance: .; j_gene: TRBJ2-5; d_gene: .; CDR3nt: TGTGCCATCAGTGAACTAGAAGAGACCCAGTACTTC; CDR3aa: CAISELEETQYF
v_gene: TRBV27; len: 15; abundance: once; j_gene: TRBJ2-7; d_gene: .; CDR3nt: TGTGCCAGCAGTCCACCCGGAGGGGCCCAATACGAGCAGTACTTC; CDR3aa: CASSPPGGAQYEQYF
v_gene: TRBV11-2; len: 18; abundance: few; j_gene: TRBJ2-7; d_gene: TRBD2; CDR3nt: TGTGCCAGCAGCCCCACACGCCGGGGAGCGGGAGTAGTTTACGAGCAGTACTTC; CDR3aa: CASSPTRRGAGVVYEQYF
v_gene: TRBV5-1; len: 14; abundance: .; j_gene: TRBJ2-1; d_gene: TRBD2; CDR3nt: TGCGCCAGCGCGTGGACTAGCGCCAACAATGAGCAGTTCTTC; CDR3aa: CASAWTSANNEQFF
v_gene: TRBV4-1; len: 17; abundance: .; j_gene: TRBJ2-1; d_gene: TRBD1; CDR3nt: TGCGCCAGCAGCCAAGTACCGACAGGGTTGAACTACAATGAGCAGTTCTTC; CDR3aa: CASSQVPTGLNYNEQFF
v_gene: TRBV11-2; len: 14; abundance: few; j_gene: TRBJ1-6; d_gene: .; CDR3nt: TGTGCCAGCAGCTTAGCGGCAGGGAACTCACCCCTCCACTTT; CDR3aa: CASSLAAGNSPLHF
v_gene: TRBV28; len: 15; abundance: .; j_gene: TRBJ2-7; d_gene: TRBD1; CDR3nt: TGTGCCAGCAGTCACAGACAGGGGGGTAGGTACGAGCAGTACTTC; CDR3aa: CASSHRQGGRYEQYF
v_gene: TRBV6-1; len: 18; abundance: .; j_gene: TRBJ2-7; d_gene: .; CDR3nt: TGTGCCAGCAGTGAAGCGGATGTTCGGGGGACCCAGGCCTACGAGCAGTACTTC; CDR3aa: CASSEADVRGTQAYEQYF
v_gene: TRBV7-3; len: 16; abundance: few; j_gene: TRBJ2-1; d_gene: .; CDR3nt: TGTGCCAGCAGCTTAATAGGTGGGAACAGTCTCAATGAGCAGTTCTTC; CDR3aa: CASSLIGGNSLNEQFF
v_gene: TRBV6-5; len: 13; abundance: few; j_gene: TRBJ2-2; d_gene: .; CDR3nt: TGTGCCAGCAGGCACCCCCGGGGCGGGGAGCTGTTTTTT; CDR3aa: CASRHPRGGELFF
v_gene: TRBV7-9; len: 16; abundance: once; j_gene: TRBJ1-2; d_gene: TRBD1; CDR3nt: TGTGCCAGCAGCGAGACAGGGATTCAGGCTAACTATGGCTACACCTTC; CDR3aa: CASSETGIQANYGYTF